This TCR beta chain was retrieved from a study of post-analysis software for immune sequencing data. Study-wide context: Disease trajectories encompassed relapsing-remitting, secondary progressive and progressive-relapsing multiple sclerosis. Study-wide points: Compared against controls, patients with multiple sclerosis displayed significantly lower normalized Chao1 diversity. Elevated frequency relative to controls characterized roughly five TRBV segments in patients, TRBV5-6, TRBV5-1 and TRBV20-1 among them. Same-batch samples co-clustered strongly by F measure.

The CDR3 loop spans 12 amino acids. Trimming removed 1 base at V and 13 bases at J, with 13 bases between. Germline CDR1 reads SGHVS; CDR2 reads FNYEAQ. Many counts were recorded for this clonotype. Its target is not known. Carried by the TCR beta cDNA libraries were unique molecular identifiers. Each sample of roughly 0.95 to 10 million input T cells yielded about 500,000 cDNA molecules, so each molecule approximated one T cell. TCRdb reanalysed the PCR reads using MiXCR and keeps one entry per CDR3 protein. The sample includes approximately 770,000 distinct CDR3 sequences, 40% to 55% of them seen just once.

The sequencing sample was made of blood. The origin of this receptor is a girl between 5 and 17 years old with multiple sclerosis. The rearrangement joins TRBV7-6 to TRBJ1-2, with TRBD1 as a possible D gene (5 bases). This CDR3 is CASSLESTAPTF. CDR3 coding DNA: TGTGCCAGCAGCTTAGAGTCGACAGCCCCCACCTTC. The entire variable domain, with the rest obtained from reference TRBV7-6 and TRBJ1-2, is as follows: GAGVSQSPRYKVTKRGQDVALRCDPISGHVSLYWYRQALGQGPEFLTYFNYEAQQDKSGLPNDRFSAERPEGSISTLTIQRTEQRDSAMYRCASSLESTAPTFGSGTRLTVV.